This TCR beta chain came from a study of cytomegalovirus exposure and HLA in healthy donors. As to this clone: As yet, its antigen is unknown.

V shed 8 bases and J shed 10 bases, with 12 bases lying between them. CDR3 length: 11 amino acids. CDR1 MNHEY and CDR2 SVGAGI come from the germline V gene. Both 60 Vbeta primers and 13 Jbeta primers went into the PCR. The repertoire was sequenced with immunoSEQ multiplex PCR; TCRdb's copy has only in-frame clones and lacks some. The data contain fewer than 150,000 clones, 65% to 85% of them singletons. Broader study findings: Later genetic work tied a missense DCLRE1C variant to beta-chain V and J trimming. Cytomegalovirus status, reportedly, was diagnosed with high specificity and sensitivity by the classifier.

The chain employs TRBV6-5 and TRBJ2-1; possibly TRBD1 for D (5 bases). The sequencing input was PBMCs. This receptor was identified in a woman under 30 in good health and CMV-seronegative. CDR3 amino acids: CASGYRQEQFF. DNA for the CDR3: TGTGCCAGCGGATATAGACAGGAGCAGTTCTTC.